This T cell receptor beta chain appears in the sequencing data of a study of cytomegalovirus exposure and HLA in healthy donors. Vbeta (60) and Jbeta (13) primers were used in the PCR. Per the authors' pipeline: Unique TCR beta chains numbered roughly 84 million in a later analysis, with roughly 10 million shared. TCRdb's copy holds only in-frame clones and misses some; the assay was immunoSEQ multiplex PCR. That table supplies the V and J calls and clone size; D and trimming were determined from the DNA. The table lists roughly 110,000 clones. This CDR3 is 13 amino acids long. Germline CDR1 SQVTM, CDR2 ANQGSEA. The junction had 9 bases not matched to a gene; V was cut back by 4 bases and J by 6 bases.

Material: PBMCs. The chain links TRBV29-1 to TRBJ2-7, with 7 bases lining up with TRBD2. The receptor comes from a man in his forties or fifties in good health and CMV-seropositive. CDR3 sequence: CSVVAGVTGEQYF. CDR3 DNA sequence: TGCAGCGTTGTTGCGGGAGTTACGGGCGAGCAGTACTTC.